The rows below give T cell receptor beta chains drawn from one sample of a study of blood T cell repertoires in COVID-19. Measured with immunoSEQ multiplex PCR; TCRdb has only the in-frame clones, and not every one. The repertoire has 200,000 or so clones, just under 85% of them found once; the top ten carry approximately 7.2%. Sequenced material: peripheral blood. These receptors were taken from a human donor with acute or convalescent COVID-19. The donor label of this sample is uncertain. CDR3s leave out the opening cysteine and the closing phenylalanine or tryptophan.

v_gene	CDR3aa
TRBV6-5	ASTPGAGGGYT
TRBV5-1	ASSLAEGTSRNEQF
TRBV10-3	AISEGLAASYGYT
TRBV7-2	ASSLDSTGPTGGYGYT
TRBV7-9	ASSLAPNTEAF
TRBV4-1	ASSPGTGNYGYT
TRBV30	AWSDPGLASYNEQF
TRBV13	ASSFTGGTLNTEAF
TRBV5-6	ASWLAGGTYNEQF
TRBV6-6	ASSYSTLGGTQY
TRBV5-5	ASSLAAAERGTDTQY
TRBV10-1	ASSSGQPNTEAF
TRBV29-1	SVEDPGTGDGYT
TRBV14	ASRYSGTGPEAF
TRBV18	ASSADRNEKLF
TRBV15	ATSRVPRGTSGPGELF
TRBV11-2	ASSWDRGQPQH
TRBV3-1/TRBV3-2	ASSPPRTGVGPAYEQY
TRBV5-1	ASSLAAGGRTEAF
TRBV28	ASSRRTGSYNEQF
TRBV5-1	ASSPGQGSTDTQY
TRBV19	ASSITTTSGRASGYNEQF
TRBV2	ASSVGGATGTEAF
TRBV6-5	ASSYSTATNEKLF
TRBV5-1	ASSLDHREKNIQY
TRBV5-1	ASSLSLAGGQETQY
TRBV21-1	ASSSRGGGTNLYGYT
TRBV4-2	ASSQDRRADNYEQY
TRBV29-1	SVTGTNSGANVLT
TRBV27	ASSSGTGFANTGELF
TRBV29-1	SGTGGGNTEAF
TRBV2	ASTLRGQGSNEQF
TRBV30	AWSAATGGSDGYT
TRBV18	ASSRDGDQPQH
TRBV28	AILQGLGNQPQH
TRBV7-2	ASRVKELYNSPLH
TRBV5-1	ASSLVGGMNTGELF
TRBV9	ASSVAKSNEQF
TRBV6-5	ASRIRQPQETQY
TRBV28	ASSPGQGARGNQPQH
TRBV5-8	ASSGQVGDEQF
TRBV11-2	ASSTPLAGGTGELF
TRBV6-5	ASTKAGQGALGYT